This T cell receptor (beta chain) was captured in a study of human T cells and chemical hapten exposure. Time point of the sample: pre-sensitization, week 0. The treatment is: therapeutic diphenylcyclopropenone sensitization with weekly scalp DPC. Worth noting for this clonotype: Its antigen is currently unknown.

Study-wide results and caveats: Having alopecia, donors may respond immunologically unlike healthy people. Compared with pre-sensitization or healthy control sets, expanded TCRs clustered more.

CDR1 is SGHVS and CDR2 is FQNEAQ in the germline V gene. CDR3 length: 15 residues. The V end was cut by 3 bases, the J end by 5 bases, with 14 bases between. Individual cDNA molecules in this library carried unique molecular identifiers. Original handling: Individual samples carried between 23,224 and 690,600 TCRs, with 95,638 as the median. Using its own MiXCR run on the RACE reads, TCRdb lists one record per CDR3 protein. Clone size and V and J calls follow TCRdb, not the original study. The sample contains 85,000 to 120,000 distinct CDR3 sequences, approximately 12% of which appear only once. Sequencing used whole blood, obtained in connection with sensitization to the hapten diphenylcyclopropenone (DPC). The chain carries TRBV7-8 and TRBJ2-1; possibly TRBD1 or TRBD2 for D (5 bases each). The TCR comes from a woman aged 50 to 60 with alopecia areata. Some clones in this sample may be carry-over from other donors' samples. The CDR3: CASSLSGLGHNEQFF. The CDR3 DNA reads as TGTGCCAGCAGCTTGTCCGGACTGGGGCACAATGAGCAGTTCTTC.